The present T cell receptor beta chain was sequenced within a study of T cells in Graves' hyperthyroidism and ophthalmopathy. The CDR3 runs 15 residues. The V gene's germline CDR1 is LNHNV and CDR2 YYDKDF (reference sequence). V dropped 6 bases and J dropped 5 bases, with 16 bases sitting between them. With regard to this clonotype: Its antigen remains unknown.

Amplified regions were TCR beta CDR3 sequences from RNA transcripts. During a first-round RT-PCR of the TCR CDR3, the HTBI primer set was used. MiXCR, run by TCRdb on the multiplex PCR reads, gives a single entry per CDR3 protein. Of approximately 700,000 distinct CDR3 sequences in the sample, roughly 15% are singletons; the top ten hold approximately 8.4%. Each diagnosis drew on symptoms, thyroxine, TRAb, thyroid ultrasound and orbital computed tomography findings. Study findings and constraints: Blood also showed most of the thyroid clonotypes that were expanded above 0.001.

Sequences were obtained from blood. The chain has TRBV15 and TRBJ1-4, with D possibly TRBD1 on 6 matching bases. The origin of this receptor is a man aged 18 to 35 with Graves' hyperthyroidism. CDR3 nucleotides: TGTGCCACCAGGGGATTTGGACAGACCAATGAAAAACTGTTTTTT. This sequence encodes CATRGFGQTNEKLFF.